This entry features one T cell receptor (beta chain) sequence. Positively selected for CCR7, the CD45RO-negative cells used as naive CD8 cells excluded terminally differentiated effector memory CD45RA+ cells. Using immunoSEQ multiplex PCR, the repertoire was profiled, and TCRdb retains in-frame clones only, with some absent. Of 600,000 or so clones listed, about 95% are singletons. This entry is derived from a study of shared clonotypes between healthy human individuals. Trimming left V 3 bases short and J 4 bases short, with 12 bases between. The germline gives CDR1 MNHEY, CDR2 SMNVEV (reference sequence). This CDR3 contains 14 residues.

The gene calls are TRBV27 and TRBJ1-1; unclear D gene. The origin of this receptor is a woman in her 30s in good health. The sample taken for sequencing was naive CD8+ T cells sorted from blood. The CDR3 DNA follows: TGTGCCAGCAGTTTCCTCCAGGCGTCCACTGAAGCTTTCTTT. Protein: CASSFLQASTEAFF.